A selection of T cell receptor beta chains follows, all from one sample in a study of radiotherapy plus CTLA-4 blockade in lung cancer. Sequencing was performed with immunoSEQ multiplex PCR; in TCRdb, only in-frame clones are kept and a portion is missing. This sample has 55,000 to 85,000 clones, with 76% found just once. Sequenced here: peripheral blood, sampled from a patient treated with radiotherapy plus ipilimumab. Receptors originate from a human donor with non-small cell lung cancer whose response to radiotherapy plus ipilimumab could not be evaluated. Some clones in this sample may be carry-over from other donors' samples. The CDR3 runs from the conserved cysteine through the conserved F or W. The D gene is left open where the match is weak. Only some rows state a clone size, as once, few, many or a class for expanded clones.

v_call	j_call	d_call	clone_size	cdr3_nt	cdr3_aa
TRBV18	TRBJ2-7	TRBD2	.	TGTGCCAGCTCACCGGGGGGGTCCTACGAGCAGTACTTC	CASSPGGSYEQYF
TRBV7-3	TRBJ2-1	TRBD1	.	TGTGCCAGCAGCCTCGGACAGGGCTCCTACAATGAGCAGTTCTTC	CASSLGQGSYNEQFF
TRBV4-1	TRBJ2-1	.	.	TGCGCCAGCAGCCAAGAGCCCCAGGGGAATGAGCAGTTCTTC	CASSQEPQGNEQFF
TRBV6-6	TRBJ1-6	TRBD1	once	TGTGCCAGCAGGGCAGGACAGGGCAATTCACCCCTCCACTTT	CASRAGQGNSPLHF
TRBV7-2	TRBJ2-7	.	few	TGTGCCAGCAGCTTAGCAGGGACTCTGTACGAGCAGTACTTC	CASSLAGTLYEQYF
TRBV28	TRBJ1-1	TRBD1	few	TGTGCCAGCACCTCGGGCAGGGGGTGGAGCACTGAAGCTTTCTTT	CASTSGRGWSTEAFF
TRBV9	TRBJ2-5	.	.	TGTGCCAGCAGCGTAGGTTTGTTTAGCGCCTCAGAGACCCAGTACTTC	CASSVGLFSASETQYF
TRBV7-8	TRBJ1-5	TRBD1	few	TGTGCCAGCAGCCAGCACTCCGGGACAGATATCAATCAGCCCCAGCATTTT	CASSQHSGTDINQPQHF
TRBV5-1	TRBJ2-1	TRBD2	.	TGCGCCAGCAGACGGACTAGCGGGGCTAATGAGCAGTTCTTC	CASRRTSGANEQFF
TRBV5-4	TRBJ2-2	.	.	TGTGCCAGCAGCTTGGGCTCAGTGGAGCTGTTTTTT	CASSLGSVELFF
TRBV5-6	TRBJ1-2	TRBD1	.	TGTGCCAGCAGTTTTGGACAGGGGAATGGCTACACCTTC	CASSFGQGNGYTF
TRBV11-2	TRBJ2-5	.	.	TGTGCCAGCAGCTCGTACCAAGAGACCCAGTACTTC	CASSSYQETQYF
TRBV5-1	TRBJ1-1	TRBD1	.	TGCGCCAGCAGCAGGGACAGCGTGAACACTGAAGCTTTCTTT	CASSRDSVNTEAFF